Presented here are 25 T cell receptor beta chains from one specimen sequenced in a study of shared clonotypes between healthy human individuals. Profiled with immunoSEQ multiplex PCR; TCRdb holds only in-frame clones, not every one. The sample has millions of clones; 90% to 95% are singletons. The sequencing sample was made of naive CD4+ T cells sorted from blood. Subset denoted: CD45RA+ positively selected. These receptors were collected from a young man in good health.

The chain employs TRBV5-4 and TRBJ1-6; TRBD1 agrees at 9 bases. V gave up 0 bases and J gave up 9 bases; unmatched junction bases: 7. Germline V gene lookup returns CDR1 SGHNT and CDR2 YYREEE (reference sequence). The CDR3 runs to 16 residues. The CDR3 sequence: CASSLVGTGTPSPLHF. CDR3 sequence (DNA): TGTGCCAGCAGCTTGGTAGGGACAGGGACGCCTTCACCCCTCCACTTT.

The chain carries TRBV9 and TRBJ2-2; 8 bases fit TRBD2. The germline V gene has CDR1 SGDLS and CDR2 YYNGEE. The CDR3 has 18 residues. Unmatched junction bases numbered 11, after V lost 3 bases and J lost 1 base. The CDR3 DNA follows: TGTGCCAGCAGCGCCGAAAGCGGGGGCAGACGGAACACCGGGGAGCTGTTTTTT. It yields the protein CASSAESGGRRNTGELFF.

CDR3 protein: CASSLAAGEQYF. The CDR3 bases are TGTGCCAGCAGCTTGGCTGCGGGCGAGCAGTACTTC. The chain joins TRBV5-5 to TRBJ2-7; maybe TRBD2 (5 bases). This CDR3 spans 12 amino acids. Trimming left V 0 bases short and J 6 bases short, with 7 bases between. From germline, CDR1 is SGHKS and CDR2 YYEKEE (reference sequence).

The V call is TRBV15, the J call TRBJ1-5; TRBD1 aligns across 7 bases. Germline V gene lookup returns CDR1 LNHNV and CDR2 YYDKDF (reference sequence). The J segment lost 5 bases and the V segment lost 4 bases, leaving 8 bases of the junction unmatched. This CDR3 has 15 amino acids. CDR3 sequence (DNA): TGTGCCACCAGCATGAAGGGACAGTTCTATCAGCCCCAGCATTTT. Amino acids: CATSMKGQFYQPQHF.

The V and J genes are TRBV5-1 and TRBJ1-1; maybe TRBD1 (6 bases). Germline lookup yields CDR1 SGHRS and CDR2 YFSETQ. Trimming stripped 1 base from V and 8 bases from J, with 12 bases between. CDR3 length equals 13 residues. The CDR3 loop reads CASSLRPGAEAFF. CDR3 nucleotide sequence: TGCGCCAGCAGCTTGAGACCGGGGGCCGAAGCTTTCTTT. The full variable domain, completed using reference TRBV5-1 and TRBJ1-1, is KAGVTQTPRYLIKTRGQQVTLSCSPISGHRSVSWYQQTPGQGLQFLFEYFSETQRNKGNFPGRFSGRQFSNSRSEMNVSTLELGDSALYLCASSLRPGAEAFFGQGTRLTVV.

This clone has only a few counts. This chain uses TRBV27 with TRBJ1-6; weak D call: TRBD1 (5 bases). Trimming pared 4 bases from V and 8 bases from J, leaving 15 bases between. Germline loops: CDR1 MNHEY, CDR2 SMNVEV (reference sequence). The CDR3 length is 15 residues. CDR3 residues: CASSSSRGWDSPLHF. The CDR3 DNA sequence: TGTGCCAGCAGTTCCTCCCGGGGCTGGGATTCACCCCTCCACTTT.

J is TRBJ1-1 and V is TRBV10-2; D unclear. Deletions cut 2 bases from V and 10 bases from J, with 11 bases between. The CDR3 length is 12 residues. Germline CDR1 WSHSY, CDR2 SAAADI. CDR3 protein: CASSEAGFTAFF. CDR3 bases: TGCGCCAGCAGTGAGGCGGGTTTTACAGCTTTCTTT.

The rearrangement joins TRBV7-8 to TRBJ2-7, with 9 bases that match TRBD1. The CDR3 totals 14 residues. The V segment lost 6 bases and the J segment 6 bases; nucleotides outside the gene matches: 9. Per the germline V gene, CDR1 is SGHVS and CDR2 is FQNEAQ. CDR3 protein: CASSERDRASEQYF. CDR3 bases: TGTGCCAGCAGTGAACGGGACAGGGCCTCCGAGCAGTACTTC.

The V call is TRBV9, the J call TRBJ2-5, with unresolved D. With 0 bases removed from V and 2 bases from J, the gap between germline ends came to 11 bases. The V gene's germline CDR1 is SGDLS and CDR2 YYNGEE. This CDR3 has 15 amino acids. The CDR3, as DNA: TGTGCCAGCAGCGTAGGGGCGTCTCGACAAGAGACCCAGTACTTC. It yields the protein CASSVGASRQETQYF.

This clone was detected only once. The chain has TRBV7-9 and TRBJ1-4, with D maybe TRBD1 (6 bases). The CDR3 runs to 14 residues. Between the trimmed V and J ends, which lost 0 bases and 7 bases, there was a span of 9 bases. Germline V gene lookup returns CDR1 SEHNR and CDR2 FQNEAQ (reference sequence). Here the CDR3 reads CASSLAGALEKLFF. In DNA, the CDR3 is TGTGCCAGCAGCTTAGCGGGGGCACTTGAAAAACTGTTTTTT.

The chain carries TRBV5-6 and TRBJ2-7, with TRBD2 matching 11 bases. Germline trimming cut 2 bases from V and 5 bases from J; bases unmatched to any gene: 6. Germline V gene data show CDR1 as SGHDT and CDR2 as YYEEEE. The CDR3 is 15 amino acids. The CDR3 region has the DNA TGTGCCAGCAGCTTTAATAGCGGGGGGGCCAACGAGCAGTACTTC. Translating it yields CASSFNSGGANEQYF.

As regards this clone: Different DNA sequences within this sample yield the same CDR3. The genes are TRBV9 and TRBJ2-3; 7 bases map to TRBD2. The J segment lost 2 bases and the V segment lost 0 bases, leaving 3 bases of the junction unmatched. Germline lookup yields CDR1 SGDLS and CDR2 YYNGEE. CDR3 size: 15 residues. Here the CDR3 reads CASSVVAGSTDTQYF. The CDR3 DNA follows: TGTGCCAGCAGCGTAGTAGCGGGTTCCACAGATACGCAGTATTTT.

Comments on this clone: The sample carries other DNA sequences with the same CDR3. This chain links TRBV7-2 with TRBJ2-5; D not certain. In germline, CDR1 is SGHTA, CDR2 FQGNSA. With 1 base removed from V and 4 bases from J, the gap between germline ends came to 7 bases. There are 13 residues in the CDR3. CDR3: CASSLGVVETQYF. As DNA, the CDR3 is TGTGCCAGCAGCTTAGGGGTGGTAGAGACCCAGTACTTC.

This clone has a handful of counts. This chain uses TRBV19 with TRBJ1-1, with 10 nucleotides matching TRBD1. The CDR3 has 15 residues. Germline V gene sequence: CDR1 LNHDA, CDR2 SQIVND (reference sequence). V trimming: 4 bases; J trimming: 4 bases; junction bases outside the gene matches: 6. The CDR3 DNA reads TGTGCCAGTAGTACAATGACAGGGGGCGGCACTGAAGCTTTCTTT. This codes for CASSTMTGGGTEAFF. The full variable domain, rest sourced from reference TRBV19 and TRBJ1-1, is DGGITQSPKYLFRKEGQNVTLSCEQNLNHDAMYWYRQDPGQGLRLIYYSQIVNDFQKGDIAEGYSVSREKKESFPLTVTSAQKNPTAFYLCASSTMTGGGTEAFFGQGTRLTVV.

The chain couples TRBV18 to TRBJ2-3, with D maybe TRBD2 (6 bases). The CDR3 extends over 14 amino acids. The V gene lost 3 bases and the J gene lost 5 bases, with 12 bases spanning the gap. Germline CDR1 reads KGHSH; CDR2 reads LQKENI. CDR3 nucleotides: TGTGCCAGCTCACCGCCGGGAGAGGTAGATACGCAGTATTTT. Its protein product is CASSPPGEVDTQYF.

The chain's CDR3 is CASRDRGPTDTQYF. The CDR3 DNA reads TGTGCCTCCAGAGATCGGGGGCCCACAGATACGCAGTATTTT. The chain has TRBV10-3 and TRBJ2-3; D may correspond to TRBD1 or TRBD2 (6 bases each). The germline V gene encodes CDR1 ENHRY and CDR2 SYGVKD. This CDR3 has 14 residues. V lost 11 bases to trimming and J lost 2 bases, with 17 bases between them.

J is TRBJ2-7 and V is TRBV5-1, with 10 bases matching TRBD1. Trimming at V came to 3 bases and at J to 1 base, leaving 10 bases not matched to a gene. CDR3 length equals 17 residues. From germline, CDR1 is SGHRS and CDR2 YFSETQ. The CDR3, as DNA: TGCGCCAGCAGCTCCCTATTACCGGGACAGGGGTCCTACGAGCAGTACTTC. This gives the protein CASSSLLPGQGSYEQYF. Together with reference TRBV5-1 and TRBJ2-7, the CDR3 gives the full variable domain: KAGVTQTPRYLIKTRGQQVTLSCSPISGHRSVSWYQQTPGQGLQFLFEYFSETQRNKGNFPGRFSGRQFSNSRSEMNVSTLELGDSALYLCASSSLLPGQGSYEQYFGPGTRLTVT.

V usage is TRBV5-6 and J usage is TRBJ1-2; weak D call: TRBD1 (5 bases). The V and J ends lost 1 base and 0 bases respectively, with 13 bases between them. There are 16 residues in the CDR3. In germline, CDR1 is SGHDT, CDR2 YYEEEE. CDR3 sequence reads: CASSLRTTLSNYGYTF. CDR3 coding DNA: TGTGCCAGCAGCTTGCGGACAACCCTTTCTAACTATGGCTACACCTTC.

A note on this clone: Other nucleotide sequences in the sample specify the same CDR3. The chain is built from TRBV29-1 and TRBJ2-2; TRBD1 agrees at 7 bases. The length of the CDR3 is 14 residues. CDR1 and CDR2 from the germline V gene are SQVTM and ANQGSEA. V was pared by 4 bases and J by 4 bases, with 6 bases of the junction left unmatched. CDR3 nucleotides: TGCAGCGTTGGGGAGACAGGGTCCACCGGGGAGCTGTTTTTT. It specifies CSVGETGSTGELFF.

J is TRBJ1-4 and V is TRBV2, with D possibly TRBD1 on 5 matching bases. V lost 6 bases and J lost 5, with 13 bases in between. The CDR3 length is 14 residues. Germline CDR1 is SNHLY and CDR2 is FYNNEI. The chain's CDR3 is CASSADRDNEKLFF. In DNA form, the CDR3 reads TGTGCCAGCAGCGCCGACAGAGACAATGAAAAACTGTTTTTT.

The V and J genes are TRBV7-2 and TRBJ1-1, with D possibly being TRBD1 (5 bases). This CDR3 has 14 amino acids. V lost 5 bases to trimming and J lost 4 bases, with 14 bases between them. Germline V CDR1 and CDR2: SGHTA, FQGNSA. The CDR3 loop reads CASSRPGATTEAFF. The CDR3 nucleotides read TGTGCCAGCAGCAGGCCCGGGGCGACCACTGAAGCTTTCTTT.

The genes are TRBV7-9 and TRBJ2-3; 7 nucleotides match TRBD1. The CDR3 runs to 15 residues. J gave up 1 base and V 2 bases, and 3 bases lay outside the gene matches. Germline values: CDR1 SEHNR, CDR2 FQNEAQ (reference sequence). CDR3 loop: CASSLIGGGTDTQYF. The CDR3 region has the DNA TGTGCCAGCAGCTTAATAGGGGGCGGCACAGATACGCAGTATTTT.

The rearrangement joins TRBV5-1 to TRBJ2-3; 12 bases are a match to TRBD1. The germline gives CDR1 SGHRS, CDR2 YFSETQ. This CDR3 has 17 residues. Unmatched junction bases numbered 4, after V lost 1 base and J lost 1 base. Here the CDR3 reads CASSLFRDRGRTDTQYF. CDR3 nucleotides: TGCGCCAGCAGCTTGTTCCGGGACAGGGGGCGCACAGATACGCAGTATTTT.

The rearrangement links TRBV28 to TRBJ2-2; 8 positions match TRBD2. This CDR3 spans 15 amino acids. Looked up from germline, CDR1 is MDHEN and CDR2 is SYDVKM. V trimming: 4 bases; J trimming: 5 bases; junction bases outside the gene matches: 6. The DNA for the CDR3 is TGTGCCAGCAGTTCCGAGCGGGGGAGGACCGGGGAGCTGTTTTTT. It yields the protein CASSSERGRTGELFF.

The chain uses TRBV10-3 and TRBJ2-4; 7 nucleotides match TRBD1. The ends lost 2 bases at V and 4 bases at J; junction bases unmatched: 2. The length of the CDR3 is 14 residues. Per germline, CDR1 ENHRY and CDR2 SYGVKD. CDR3 nucleotides: TGTGCCATCAGTGAGGGACAGGAAAAAAACATTCAGTACTTC. It yields the protein CAISEGQEKNIQYF.